Detailed here is one T cell receptor (beta chain). Its ends do not fully match the called genes, so a read error is possible. Each patient relapsed following autologous stem cell transplantation, and prior brentuximab vedotin exposure differed. The entry originates in a study of PD-1 blockade in classical Hodgkin lymphoma. Across the whole study: Intravenous infusions of nivolumab 3 mg/kg reached patients every 2 weeks.

CDR3 size: 14 residues. CDR1 and CDR2 (germline): SGHVS, FNYEAQ. Profiling relied on immunoSEQ multiplex PCR, and the TCRdb table lists in-frame clones only, not all of them. The sample records 20,000 to 25,000 clones, roughly 80% being singletons. Source: peripheral blood mononuclear cells (PBMCs), taken before the second cycle of nivolumab. This receptor was taken from a human donor with classical Hodgkin lymphoma. This chain joins TRBV7-6 and TRBJ1-2; the D is unclear. Written as DNA, the CDR3 is TGTGCCAGCAGCCCCCTCCGGGGAGGCTATGGCTGCACCTTC. Translating it yields CASSPLRGGYGCTF.